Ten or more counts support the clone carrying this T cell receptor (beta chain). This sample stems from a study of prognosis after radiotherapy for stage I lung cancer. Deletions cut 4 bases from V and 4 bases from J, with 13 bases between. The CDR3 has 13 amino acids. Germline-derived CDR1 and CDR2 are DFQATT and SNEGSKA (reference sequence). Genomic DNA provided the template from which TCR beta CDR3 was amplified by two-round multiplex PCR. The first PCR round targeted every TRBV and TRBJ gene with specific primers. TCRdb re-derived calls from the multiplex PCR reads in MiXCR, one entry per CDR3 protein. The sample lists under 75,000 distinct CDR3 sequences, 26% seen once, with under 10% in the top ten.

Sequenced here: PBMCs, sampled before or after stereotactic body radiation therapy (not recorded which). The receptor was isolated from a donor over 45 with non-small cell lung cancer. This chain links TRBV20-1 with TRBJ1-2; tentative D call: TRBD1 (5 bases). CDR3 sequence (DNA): TGCAGTGCTACGTCAGGGTCGAGCTATGGCTACACCTTC. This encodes CSATSGSSYGYTF.